The 31 T cell receptor beta chains below come from one sample, sequenced in a study of cytomegalovirus exposure and HLA in healthy donors. PCR primers comprised 60 Vbeta and 13 Jbeta primers. Libraries were prepared by immunoSEQ multiplex PCR; TCRdb keeps only in-frame clonotypes and omits some of them. Here the sample spans roughly 150,000 clones, around 83% being singletons. Sequencing was carried out using PBMCs. These receptor sequences come from a man aged 25 to 45 in good health and CMV-seropositive.

The rearrangement links TRBV2 to TRBJ1-1; the D is unclear. Trimming stripped 3 bases from V and 1 base from J, with 6 bases between. This CDR3 comprises 13 residues. CDR1 and CDR2 (germline): SNHLY, FYNNEI. This chain's CDR3 is CASSDAGNTEAFF. CDR3 in DNA: TGTGCCAGCAGTGATGCGGGGAACACTGAAGCTTTCTTT.

The J gene is TRBJ2-7, the V gene TRBV7-8, with TRBD1 matching over 10 bases. Trimming removed 5 bases from V and 3 bases from J; junction bases left unmatched: 4. From germline, CDR1 is SGHVS and CDR2 FQNEAQ. This CDR3 has 14 amino acids. The CDR3 DNA reads TGTGCCAGCAGCGACAGGGGGCTTGGCTACGAGCAGTACTTC. Amino acid sequence: CASSDRGLGYEQYF.

The V call is TRBV7-2, the J call TRBJ2-1; 11 bases map to TRBD2. Unmatched junction bases numbered 14, after V lost 1 base and J lost 9 bases. This CDR3 spans 18 amino acids. Per the germline V gene, CDR1 is SGHTA and CDR2 is FQGNSA. In nucleotides, the CDR3 is TGTGCCAGCAGCTTAGAGGGGGGGGCTAGCGGGAGGCTTAGTGAGCAGTTCTTC. This codes for CASSLEGGASGRLSEQFF.

The rearrangement links TRBV16 to TRBJ1-3; a weak D match, TRBD1 (6 bases). V lost 1 base to trimming and J lost 1 base, with 11 bases between them. CDR3 length equals 16 residues. Germline loops: CDR1 KGHSY, CDR2 FQNENV. The CDR3 here is CASSQYNTGSGNTIYF. CDR3 sequence (DNA): TGTGCCAGCAGCCAATACAATACAGGGTCTGGAAACACCATATATTTT.

V and J are TRBV28 and TRBJ2-5, with 8 bases matching TRBD2. The germline CDR1 and CDR2 sequences are MDHEN and SYDVKM. The CDR3 is made up of 15 amino acids. The ends lost 8 bases at V and 7 bases at J; junction bases unmatched: 15. The CDR3 protein is CASPPVGGGFGTQYF. DNA of the CDR3: TGTGCCAGCCCCCCGGTCGGGGGGGGGTTTGGGACCCAGTACTTC.

This clone was recorded a few times. The V and J genes are TRBV27 and TRBJ1-1, with 8 bases aligning to TRBD1. Germline V gives CDR1 MNHEY, CDR2 SMNVEV (reference sequence). Unmatched junction bases numbered 5, after V lost 5 bases and J lost 3 bases. The CDR3 runs to 14 residues. The CDR3 protein is CASSPRQGHTEAFF. For the CDR3, the DNA is TGTGCCAGCAGTCCACGACAGGGGCACACTGAAGCTTTCTTT.

The chain couples TRBV19 to TRBJ2-5, with D possibly matching TRBD1 (6 bases). The V gene lost 2 bases and the J gene lost 1 base, with 14 bases spanning the gap. The CDR3 runs to 16 residues. CDR1 is LNHDA, CDR2 SQIVND, per germline (reference sequence). In nucleotides, the CDR3 is TGTGCCAGTAGTATACTACAGGGTTCCAGCCAAGAGACCCAGTACTTC. As protein: CASSILQGSSQETQYF. Looking up the rest from reference TRBV19 and TRBJ2-5 gives the full variable domain: DGGITQSPKYLFRKEGQNVTLSCEQNLNHDAMYWYRQDPGQGLRLIYYSQIVNDFQKGDIAEGYSVSREKKESFPLTVTSAQKNPTAFYLCASSILQGSSQETQYFGPGTRLLVL.

This chain links TRBV5-1 with TRBJ1-1; D might be TRBD1 (6 bases). Germline CDR1 reads SGHRS; CDR2 reads YFSETQ. Deletions cut 7 bases from V and 1 base from J, with 14 bases between. The CDR3 has 14 residues. CDR3 nucleotides: TGCGCCAGCGGAGCAGGGACAACGAACACTGAAGCTTTCTTT. This sequence encodes CASGAGTTNTEAFF.

CDR3 in DNA: TGTGCCAGCAGCCAAGCACTAGCGGGTCATGAGCAGTACTTC. As protein: CASSQALAGHEQYF. The chain employs TRBV4-2 and TRBJ2-7, with 9 bases lining up with TRBD2. CDR3 length equals 14 residues. Germline V lookup: CDR1 LGHNA, CDR2 YNFKEQ. V lost 1 base and J lost 7; bases outside the gene matches: 5.

The chain carries TRBV6-5 and TRBJ1-1; 11 bases agree with TRBD1. The V gene's germline CDR1 is MNHEY and CDR2 SVGAGI. This CDR3 is 15 amino acids long. With 6 bases clipped from V and 4 bases from J, the junction kept 7 bases outside the gene matches. The CDR3 reads CASRRTGGAGTEAFF. The CDR3 nucleotides read TGTGCCAGCAGACGGACAGGGGGCGCGGGCACTGAAGCTTTCTTT.

This chain links TRBV4-1 with TRBJ2-1, with D possibly matching TRBD1 (6 bases). The V gene lost 2 bases and the J gene lost 12 bases, with 17 bases spanning the gap. In germline, CDR1 is MGHRA, CDR2 YSYEKL. The CDR3 is 14 amino acids. CDR3 bases: TGCGCCAGCAGCCAAATAACAGGCAGGGGTGGGCAGTTCTTC. It translates to CASSQITGRGGQFF.

The chain carries TRBV7-2 and TRBJ1-2; TRBD1 is a possible D gene (6 bases). Trimming stripped 6 bases from V and 4 bases from J, with 21 bases between. The CDR3 covers 16 residues. Germline V gene data show CDR1 as SGHTA and CDR2 as FQGNSA. The CDR3 region has the DNA TGTGCCAGCAGTCGAGGGGGTGCCCAGGGAAGCTATGGCTACACCTTC. Its protein product is CASSRGGAQGSYGYTF.

The chain recombines TRBV6-1 with TRBJ1-6; the D gene is possibly TRBD1 (5 bases). The CDR3 has 15 amino acids. V shed 3 bases and J shed 9 bases, with 15 bases lying between them. Per germline, CDR1 MNHNS and CDR2 SASEGT. The CDR3 DNA is TGTGCCAGCAGTGAGAGGCAGGGAAGGGGTTCACCCCTCCACTTT. It specifies CASSERQGRGSPLHF.

The J gene is TRBJ2-1, the V gene TRBV4-3; D uncertain. CDR1 and CDR2 from the germline V gene are LGHNA and YSLEER. The CDR3 length is 15 residues. Trimming pared 0 bases from V and 9 bases from J, leaving 15 bases between. As DNA, the CDR3 is TGCGCCAGCAGCCAAGAGGCTAGTAGGATCGGTGAGCAGTTCTTC. It codes for CASSQEASRIGEQFF.

The V call is TRBV7-3, the J call TRBJ2-1; 8 positions match TRBD1. With V trimmed by 5 bases and J by 0 bases, 3 bases remained unmatched. The V gene's germline CDR1 is SGHTA and CDR2 FQGTGA. This CDR3 is built from 15 residues. CDR3 bases: TGTGCCAGCAGCCCGACAGGGGTCTCCTACAATGAGCAGTTCTTC. It encodes CASSPTGVSYNEQFF. Full variable domain (missing parts from reference TRBV7-3 and TRBJ2-1): GAGVSQTPSNKVTEKGKYVELRCDPISGHTALYWYRQSLGQGPEFLIYFQGTGAADDSGLPNDRFFAVRPEGSVSTLKIQRTERGDSAVYLCASSPTGVSYNEQFFGPGTRLTVL.

The CDR3 DNA is TGTGCCAGTAGTATGGGCCTAGCTAGTGAGCAGTTCTTC. As protein: CASSMGLASEQFF. The rearrangement links TRBV19 to TRBJ2-1; TRBD2 is a possible D gene (5 bases). The CDR3 covers 13 residues. Deletions cut 3 bases from V and 9 bases from J, with 12 bases between. The germline V gene has CDR1 LNHDA and CDR2 SQIVND (reference sequence).

The V call is TRBV9, the J call TRBJ1-5; D is unclear. The CDR3 totals 14 residues. Germline loops: CDR1 SGDLS, CDR2 YYNGEE. Trimming left V 0 bases short and J 3 bases short, with 7 bases between. The CDR3 protein is CASSVDTSNQPQHF. The CDR3 coding sequence is TGTGCCAGCAGCGTAGATACTTCCAATCAGCCCCAGCATTTT.

This clone has a single count. The V gene is TRBV19, the J gene TRBJ2-3; possible D gene TRBD1, 6 bases. With 6 bases removed from V and 4 bases from J, the gap between germline ends came to 17 bases. The CDR3 is 15 amino acids. In germline, CDR1 is LNHDA, CDR2 SQIVND (reference sequence). CDR3 residues: CASSTKSDSADTQYF. CDR3 bases: TGTGCCAGTAGCACTAAATCGGACAGTGCAGATACGCAGTATTTT.

The rearrangement joins TRBV15 to TRBJ2-3; 8 nucleotides align to TRBD1. The length of the CDR3 is 17 residues. The trim removed 3 bases at V and 3 bases at J, leaving 11 bases unmatched. Germline loops: CDR1 LNHNV, CDR2 YYDKDF (reference sequence). CDR3 in DNA: TGTGCCACCAGCAGGACTCACAGGGGGTTAAAGACAGATACGCAGTATTTT. Its translation is CATSRTHRGLKTDTQYF.

The chain couples TRBV7-6 to TRBJ2-7; no definite D call. This CDR3 region has 13 residues. The V and J ends lost 3 bases and 3 bases respectively, with 9 bases between them. Germline V gene lookup returns CDR1 SGHVS and CDR2 FNYEAQ. CDR3 in DNA: TGTGCCAGCAGCTTGGGCCCAAACTACGAGCAGTACTTC. Its translation is CASSLGPNYEQYF. Full variable domain (outside the CDR3, taken from reference TRBV7-6 and TRBJ2-7): GAGVSQSPRYKVTKRGQDVALRCDPISGHVSLYWYRQALGQGPEFLTYFNYEAQQDKSGLPNDRFSAERPEGSISTLTIQRTEQRDSAMYRCASSLGPNYEQYFGPGTRLTVT.

The chain has TRBV6-6 and TRBJ2-5, with D maybe TRBD2 (5 bases). This CDR3 has 14 residues. Germline V gives CDR1 MNHNY, CDR2 SVGAGI (reference sequence). V was clipped by 5 bases and J by 4 bases, with 14 bases between them. CDR3 loop: CASSRLGVVETQYF. Written as DNA, the CDR3 is TGTGCCAGCAGTCGCCTCGGGGTAGTAGAGACCCAGTACTTC.

The V call is TRBV4-1, the J call TRBJ1-4; 9 bases align to TRBD1. V trimming: 0 bases; J trimming: 8 bases; junction bases outside the gene matches: 19. CDR1 and CDR2 from the germline V gene are MGHRA and YSYEKL. The CDR3 totals 20 residues. CDR3 sequence: CASSQDGEADRGWLEEKLFF. CDR3 bases: TGCGCCAGCAGCCAAGATGGTGAGGCGGACAGGGGATGGTTGGAAGAAAAACTGTTTTTT.

The CDR3 region is CASSAGLAGAETQYF. The CDR3 coding sequence is TGCGCCAGCAGTGCAGGACTAGCGGGAGCAGAGACCCAGTACTTC. This chain uses TRBV4-3 with TRBJ2-5; 13 bases line up with TRBD2. The V gene's germline CDR1 is LGHNA and CDR2 YSLEER. This CDR3 spans 15 amino acids. Trimming at V came to 6 bases and at J to 4 bases, leaving 5 bases not matched to a gene.

This CDR3 reads CASSLVQKSNEQFF. In nucleotides, the CDR3 is TGTGCCAGCAGCTTAGTCCAAAAGAGTAATGAGCAGTTCTTC. The V call is TRBV7-2, the J call TRBJ2-1, with D hard to call. V shed 1 base and J shed 7 bases, with 11 bases lying between them. This CDR3 is 14 amino acids long. Germline CDR1 SGHTA, CDR2 FQGNSA.

The chain couples TRBV19 to TRBJ1-2, with 9 bases aligning to TRBD1. The V gene's germline CDR1 is LNHDA and CDR2 SQIVND (reference sequence). With 4 bases clipped from V and 7 bases from J, the junction kept 4 bases outside the gene matches. The CDR3 is made up of 13 amino acids. The CDR3 region has the DNA TGTGCCAGTAGTACACAGGGGGCCGGTGGCTACACCTTC. This codes for CASSTQGAGGYTF.

This rearrangement joins TRBV7-2 to TRBJ1-3; 11 positions match TRBD1. Germline values: CDR1 SGHTA, CDR2 FQGNSA. Trimming cost V 8 bases and J 4 bases; bases outside gene matches: 4. This CDR3 comprises 14 residues. The CDR3: CASSGQGVGNTIYF. CDR3 sequence (DNA): TGTGCCAGCTCGGGACAGGGGGTCGGAAACACCATATATTTT.

The chain has TRBV4-3 and TRBJ2-3; 8 bases fit TRBD2. The CDR3 consists of 15 residues. Germline trimming cut 4 bases from V and 4 bases from J; bases unmatched to any gene: 7. Germline CDR1 is LGHNA and CDR2 is YSLEER. The CDR3 is CASSLGGTRADTQYF. The CDR3 DNA reads TGCGCCAGCAGCCTTGGCGGGACTAGGGCAGATACGCAGTATTTT.

The J gene is TRBJ2-7, the V gene TRBV11-3; TRBD1 matches at 8 bases. CDR3 length equals 16 residues. The V gene end was trimmed by 3 bases and the J gene end by 0 bases; junction bases not matched to a gene: 7. CDR1 and CDR2 from the germline V gene are SGHNT and YENEEA. The CDR3 region is CASSFQGAGSSYEQYF. The CDR3, as DNA: TGTGCCAGCAGCTTCCAGGGGGCCGGAAGCTCCTACGAGCAGTACTTC.

This clone was found once. The V call is TRBV18, the J call TRBJ1-1; 7 bases are a match to TRBD1. The CDR3 sequence is 16 residues long. CDR1 is KGHSH and CDR2 is LQKENI in the germline V gene. V trimming: 5 bases; J trimming: 1 base; junction bases outside the gene matches: 10. The CDR3 reads CASSAFTGEANTEAFF. Here the CDR3 DNA reads TGTGCCAGCTCAGCGTTTACAGGGGAAGCGAACACTGAAGCTTTCTTT.

This chain joins TRBV7-9 and TRBJ2-7, with a weak D call TRBD2 (5 bases). The CDR3 consists of 17 residues. Trimming left V 1 base short and J 0 bases short, with 16 bases between. The germline gives CDR1 SEHNR, CDR2 FQNEAQ (reference sequence). The DNA for the CDR3 is TGTGCCAGCAGCTTAGGCCTTGCCGGGATGAGCTCCTACGAGCAGTACTTC. The encoded protein is CASSLGLAGMSSYEQYF.

This clone was found a few times. The chain uses TRBV5-6 and TRBJ1-5, with a possible D match to TRBD1 (6 bases). CDR3 length: 14 residues. V gave up 2 bases and J gave up 7 bases, with 13 bases separating them. Germline CDR1 SGHDT, CDR2 YYEEEE. The CDR3 DNA follows: TGTGCCAGCAGCTTACAGGGAACCCAACAGCCCCAGCATTTT. Its protein is CASSLQGTQQPQHF.